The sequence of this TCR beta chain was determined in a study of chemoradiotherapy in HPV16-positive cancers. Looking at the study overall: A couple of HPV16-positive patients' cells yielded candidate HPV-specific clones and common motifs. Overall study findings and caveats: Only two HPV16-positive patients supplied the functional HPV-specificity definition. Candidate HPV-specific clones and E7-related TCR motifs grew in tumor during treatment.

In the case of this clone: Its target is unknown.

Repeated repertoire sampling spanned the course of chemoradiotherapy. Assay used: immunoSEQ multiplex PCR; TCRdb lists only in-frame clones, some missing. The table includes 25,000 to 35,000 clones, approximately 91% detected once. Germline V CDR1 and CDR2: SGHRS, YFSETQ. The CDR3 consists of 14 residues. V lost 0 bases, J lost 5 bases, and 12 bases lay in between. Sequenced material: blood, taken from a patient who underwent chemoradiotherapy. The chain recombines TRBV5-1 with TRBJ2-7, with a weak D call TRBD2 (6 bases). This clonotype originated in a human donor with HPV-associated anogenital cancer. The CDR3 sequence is CASSLGGVWDEQYF. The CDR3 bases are TGCGCCAGCAGCTTGGGGGGGGTATGGGACGAGCAGTACTTC.